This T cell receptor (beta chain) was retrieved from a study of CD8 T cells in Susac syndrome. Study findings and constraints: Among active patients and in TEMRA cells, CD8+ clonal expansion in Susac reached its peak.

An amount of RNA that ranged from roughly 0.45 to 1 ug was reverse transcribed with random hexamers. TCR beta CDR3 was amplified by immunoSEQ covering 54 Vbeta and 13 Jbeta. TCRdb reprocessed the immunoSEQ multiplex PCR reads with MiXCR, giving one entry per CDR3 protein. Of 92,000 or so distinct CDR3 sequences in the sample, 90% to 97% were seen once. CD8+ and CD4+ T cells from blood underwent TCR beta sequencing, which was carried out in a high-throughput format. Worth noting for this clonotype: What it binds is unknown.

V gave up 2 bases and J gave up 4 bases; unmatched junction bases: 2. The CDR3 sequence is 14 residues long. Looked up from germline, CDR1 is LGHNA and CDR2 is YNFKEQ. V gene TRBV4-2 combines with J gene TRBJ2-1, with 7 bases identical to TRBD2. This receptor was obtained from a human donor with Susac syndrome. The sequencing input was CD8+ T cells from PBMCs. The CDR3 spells CASSQLGGYNEQFF. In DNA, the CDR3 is TGTGCCAGCAGCCAACTCGGGGGGTACAATGAGCAGTTCTTC.